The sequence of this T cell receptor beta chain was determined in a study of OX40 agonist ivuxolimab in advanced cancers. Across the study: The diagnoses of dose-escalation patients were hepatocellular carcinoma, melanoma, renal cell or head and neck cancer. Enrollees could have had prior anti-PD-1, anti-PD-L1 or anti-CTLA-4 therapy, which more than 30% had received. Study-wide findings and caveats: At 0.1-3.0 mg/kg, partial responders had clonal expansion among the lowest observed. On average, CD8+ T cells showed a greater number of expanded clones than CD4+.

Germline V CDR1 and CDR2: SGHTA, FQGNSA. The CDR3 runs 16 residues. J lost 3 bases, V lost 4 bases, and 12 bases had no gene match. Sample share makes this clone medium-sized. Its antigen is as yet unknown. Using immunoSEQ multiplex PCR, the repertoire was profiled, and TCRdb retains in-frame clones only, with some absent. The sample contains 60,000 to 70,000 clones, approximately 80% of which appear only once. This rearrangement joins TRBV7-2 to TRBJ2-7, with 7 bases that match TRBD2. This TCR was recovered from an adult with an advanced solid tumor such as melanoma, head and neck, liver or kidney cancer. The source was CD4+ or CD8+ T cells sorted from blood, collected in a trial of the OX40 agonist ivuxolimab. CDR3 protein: CASSSGTTQWGYEQYF. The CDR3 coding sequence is TGTGCCAGCAGCTCTGGGACTACCCAGTGGGGCTACGAGCAGTACTTC. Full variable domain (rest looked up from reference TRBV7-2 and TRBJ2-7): GAGVSQSPSNKVTEKGKDVELRCDPISGHTALYWYRQSLGQGLEFLIYFQGNSAPDKSGLPSDRFSAERTGGSVSTLTIQRTQQEDSAVYLCASSSGTTQWGYEQYFGPGTRLTVT.